Each of the 26 T cell receptor beta chains below was sequenced from the same sample in a study of Tregs in tolerant kidney transplant recipients. The method was immunoSEQ multiplex PCR; TCRdb's version includes in-frame clones alone and lacks a portion of them. The sample records roughly 10,000 clones, approximately 90% being singletons. These TCRs are of unknown antigen specificity. The sequenced sample was Tregs from blood cultured with allogeneic cells, obtained before the transplant. The source of these receptors is a human patient who received a combined kidney and bone marrow transplant.

This clone showed up just a few times. The rearrangement uses TRBV27 and TRBJ1-2; D call uncertain. Germline CDR1 MNHEY, CDR2 SMNVEV (reference sequence). Trimming took off 3 bases at V and 4 bases at J, with 9 bases between the two ends. There are 13 residues in the CDR3. The CDR3 sequence: CASSFGRGYGYTF. Written as DNA, the CDR3 is TGTGCCAGCAGTTTCGGACGGGGCTATGGCTACACCTTC.

The chain links TRBV4-3 to TRBJ1-4; D is perhaps TRBD1 (6 bases). Germline CDR1 LGHNA, CDR2 YSLEER. The CDR3 has 17 residues. Trimming took off 4 bases at V and 3 bases at J, with 18 bases between the two ends. CDR3 sequence (DNA): TGCGCCAGCAGCCCTATTACGGGGGCTTGGTCTAATGAAAAACTGTTTTTT. This codes for CASSPITGAWSNEKLFF.

Details on this clone: The junction and the germline gene differ at one end; a read error may be behind it. V usage is TRBV7-2 and J usage is TRBJ2-1; 10 bases are a match to TRBD2. Germline V lookup: CDR1 SGHTA, CDR2 FQGNSA. The CDR3 loop spans 18 amino acids. The CDR3 loop is CASTLASSSGSWHTEQFF. The CDR3 coding sequence is TGTGCCAGCACCTTAGCATCGTCTAGCGGGAGTTGGCATACTGAGCAGTTCTTC.

This sequence joins TRBV6-6 and TRBJ1-1; D is unclear. Deletions cut 2 bases from V and 3 bases from J, with 7 bases between. The CDR3 covers 13 residues. Germline V gene data show CDR1 as MNHNY and CDR2 as SVGAGI (reference sequence). This CDR3 reads CASSYPSDTEAFF. The CDR3 nucleotides read TGTGCCAGCAGTTACCCCTCGGACACTGAAGCTTTCTTT.

The V and J genes are TRBV2 and TRBJ2-1; TRBD1 might be the D (5 bases). The CDR3 loop spans 13 amino acids. Germline assignment: CDR1 SNHLY and CDR2 FYNNEI. The V end was cut by 7 bases, the J end by 6 bases, with 13 bases between. CDR3 region: CASNLDSFNEQFF. The CDR3 DNA reads TGTGCCAGCAATCTCGACAGCTTCAATGAGCAGTTCTTC.

V usage is TRBV6-5 and J usage is TRBJ2-7, with D uncertain. The CDR3 has 13 residues. The V end was cut by 4 bases, the J end by 1 base, with 8 bases between. The V gene's germline CDR1 is MNHEY and CDR2 SVGAGI. The CDR3 DNA is TGTGCCAGCAGTTTCCTGGGTTCCTACGAGCAGTACTTC. Protein sequence: CASSFLGSYEQYF.

V gene TRBV7-3 combines with J gene TRBJ2-3, with D uncertain. The CDR3 is 16 amino acids. V dropped 1 base and J dropped 0 bases, with 11 bases sitting between them. Germline CDR1 reads SGHTA; CDR2 reads FQGTGA. CDR3 DNA: TGTGCCAGCAGCTTAAACGGAGCGATCAGCACAGATACGCAGTATTTT. Residues: CASSLNGAISTDTQYF.

J is TRBJ2-6 and V is TRBV2; D possibly matches TRBD1 or TRBD2 (5 bases each). CDR3 size: 17 residues. The germline gives CDR1 SNHLY, CDR2 FYNNEI. Between the trimmed V and J ends, which lost 3 bases and 0 bases, there was a span of 12 bases. Here the CDR3 DNA reads TGTGCCAGCAGTGACCCGGGACGGAGCTCTGGGGCCAACGTCCTGACTTTC. Protein: CASSDPGRSSGANVLTF.

The CDR3 sequence: CASMSSSETQYF. The CDR3 coding sequence is TGTGCCAGCATGAGTTCCTCAGAGACCCAGTACTTC. The genes are TRBV6-1 and TRBJ2-5, with D uncertain. V lost 7 bases to trimming and J lost 4 bases, with 10 bases between them. The CDR3 totals 12 residues. CDR1 and CDR2 from the germline V gene are MNHNS and SASEGT.

This clone was picked up a small number of times. The genes are TRBV11-2 and TRBJ2-2; 9 bases align to TRBD1. The CDR3 consists of 15 residues. J lost 4 bases, V lost 5 bases, and 5 bases had no gene match. The germline gives CDR1 SGHAT, CDR2 FQNNGV. CDR3 bases: TGTGCCAGCAGCCGATGGACAGGGGCCACCGGGGAGCTGTTTTTT. This sequence encodes CASSRWTGATGELFF.

V and J are TRBV11-2 and TRBJ2-2, with D uncertain. From germline, CDR1 is SGHAT and CDR2 FQNNGV. Deletions cut 4 bases from V and 5 bases from J, with 8 bases between. This CDR3 has 13 amino acids. The CDR3 is CASSYTRTGELFF. The CDR3 DNA is TGTGCCAGCAGCTATACAAGGACCGGGGAGCTGTTTTTT. Looking up the rest from reference TRBV11-2 and TRBJ2-2 gives the full variable domain: EAGVAQSPRYKIIEKRQSVAFWCNPISGHATLYWYQQILGQGPKLLIQFQNNGVVDDSQLPKDRFSAERLKGVDSTLKIQPAKLEDSAVYLCASSYTRTGELFFGEGSRLTVL.

This clone was recorded a few times. The CDR3 here is CASREPGNTIYF. The CDR3 nucleotides read TGTGCCAGTAGGGAACCGGGAAACACCATATATTTT. The rearrangement links TRBV19 to TRBJ1-3; D not resolved. Trimming took 6 bases from V and 4 from J, leaving 7 bases between them. This CDR3 has 12 amino acids. Germline V gene sequence: CDR1 LNHDA, CDR2 SQIVND (reference sequence).

This clone was detected only once. J is TRBJ1-1 and V is TRBV6-6, with a tentative D call TRBD1 (5 bases). The CDR3 is 14 amino acids. Trimming removed 4 bases from V and 1 base from J, with 10 bases in between. Germline V lookup: CDR1 MNHNY, CDR2 SVGAGI (reference sequence). The CDR3 DNA is TGTGCCAGCAGTTGGGCAGGGAAGAACACTGAAGCTTTCTTT. It translates to CASSWAGKNTEAFF.

V is TRBV27 and J is TRBJ2-3, with unresolved D. CDR1 MNHEY and CDR2 SMNVEV come from the germline V gene (reference sequence). CDR3 length: 16 residues. The V gene lost 6 bases and the J gene lost 5 bases, with 21 bases spanning the gap. The CDR3 loop is CASSPTPTGTVDTQYF. Here the CDR3 DNA reads TGTGCCAGCAGCCCAACCCCCACGGGCACCGTAGATACGCAGTATTTT.

This chain connects TRBV6-5 to TRBJ1-1; D is possibly TRBD1 (5 bases). This CDR3 is built from 13 residues. CDR1 is MNHEY, CDR2 SVGAGI, per germline. The V end was cut by 5 bases, the J end by 10 bases, with 17 bases between. CDR3 residues: CASSEGPLGGAFF. The CDR3 DNA reads TGTGCCAGCAGTGAAGGGCCCCTTGGGGGAGCTTTCTTT.

For the CDR3, the DNA is TGTGCCAGCAGCGTCAATAGCGGGGGGGCCGGGGAGCAGTACTTC. Protein sequence: CASSVNSGGAGEQYF. This chain joins TRBV11-2 and TRBJ2-7; 11 bases agree with TRBD2. The V gene end was trimmed by 5 bases and the J gene end by 7 bases; junction bases not matched to a gene: 10. CDR3 length: 15 residues. CDR1 and CDR2 (germline): SGHAT, FQNNGV.

J is TRBJ2-6 and V is TRBV15, with 9 positions matching TRBD1. V gave up 1 base and J gave up 3 bases; unmatched junction bases: 7. Germline V gene sequence: CDR1 LNHNV, CDR2 YYDKDF (reference sequence). The CDR3 loop spans 18 amino acids. CDR3 amino acids: CATSRVGTGSVGANVLTF. The CDR3 DNA is TGTGCCACCAGCAGAGTTGGGACAGGGTCTGTTGGGGCCAACGTCCTGACTTTC. Full variable domain (remainder filled in from reference TRBV15 and TRBJ2-6): DAMVIQNPRYQVTQFGKPVTLSCSQTLNHNVMYWYQQKSSQAPKLLFHYYDKDFNNEADTPDNFQSRRPNTSFCFLDIRSPGLGDTAMYLCATSRVGTGSVGANVLTFGAGSRLTVL.

For this clone: Additional DNA sequences in this sample encode the identical CDR3. DNA of the CDR3: TGTGCCAGCAGTTTATCGGGGGAGGCCTACGAGCAGTACTTC. This codes for CASSLSGEAYEQYF. The chain uses TRBV28 and TRBJ2-7, with D maybe TRBD2 (6 bases). This CDR3 comprises 14 residues. Germline-derived CDR1 and CDR2 are MDHEN and SYDVKM. V was clipped by 1 base and J by 2 bases, with 9 bases between them.

J is TRBJ2-4 and V is TRBV7-2; TRBD2 matches at 13 bases. Germline CDR1 reads SGHTA; CDR2 reads FQGNSA. CDR3 size: 16 residues. With 5 bases clipped from V and 3 bases from J, the junction kept 4 bases outside the gene matches. The CDR3 bases are TGTGCCAGCAGCCCACGACTAGCGGGGGGCAAAAACATTCAGTACTTC. Its protein product is CASSPRLAGGKNIQYF.

This chain joins TRBV5-4 and TRBJ2-5; unclear D gene. Germline CDR1 reads SGHNT; CDR2 reads YYREEE (reference sequence). Trimming took off 0 bases at V and 2 bases at J, with 8 bases between the two ends. CDR3 length: 14 amino acids. CDR3 sequence (DNA): TGTGCCAGCAGCTTGGGCTTAGCTCAAGAGACCCAGTACTTC. This gives the protein CASSLGLAQETQYF.

This chain uses TRBV5-1 with TRBJ1-1, with D perhaps TRBD1 (6 bases). CDR3 size: 16 residues. Germline assignment: CDR1 SGHRS and CDR2 YFSETQ. The germline V and J ends were trimmed by 0 bases and 1 base, with 13 bases remaining between them. CDR3 nucleotides: TGCGCCAGCAGCTTGGCGCAGGGGAGGGAGAACACTGAAGCTTTCTTT. Translated, it gives CASSLAQGRENTEAFF.

For the CDR3, the DNA is TGTGCCTGGAGTGTATTCCAGGCTAAGGTTGTCTACACCTTC. It is translated as CAWSVFQAKVVYTF. The chain recombines TRBV30 with TRBJ1-2; D unclear. V was shortened by 0 bases and J by 10 bases, with 18 bases between the two germline ends. Germline V lookup: CDR1 GTSNPN, CDR2 SVGIG (reference sequence). CDR3 length equals 14 residues.

The rearrangement links TRBV6-5 to TRBJ2-7; the D call may be TRBD1 or TRBD2 (6 bases each). The CDR3 loop spans 13 amino acids. CDR1 MNHEY and CDR2 SVGAGI come from the germline V gene. Trimming removed 6 bases at V and 1 base at J, with 10 bases between. DNA for the CDR3: TGTGCCAGCAGAGGGGGAGGTTCCTACGAGCAGTACTTC. Amino acid sequence: CASRGGGSYEQYF.

V gene TRBV10-3 combines with J gene TRBJ1-5; D is uncertain. The CDR3 is made up of 13 amino acids. V was cut by 7 bases and J by 0 bases, with 7 bases left in between. The germline CDR1 and CDR2 sequences are ENHRY and SYGVKD. CDR3 sequence (DNA): TGTGCCATCAAGGGTGATAGCAATCAGCCCCAGCATTTT. It specifies CAIKGDSNQPQHF.

CDR3 coding DNA: TGCGCCAGCAGCATAGGACGGAACTATGGCTACACCTTC. Amino acid sequence: CASSIGRNYGYTF. This chain connects TRBV5-1 to TRBJ1-2; no reliable D call. The CDR3 has 13 amino acids. The V end lost 4 bases, the J end lost 2 bases, and 9 bases lay between the germline ends. The germline V gene encodes CDR1 SGHRS and CDR2 YFSETQ. Drawing the rest from reference TRBV5-1 and TRBJ1-2, the complete variable domain is KAGVTQTPRYLIKTRGQQVTLSCSPISGHRSVSWYQQTPGQGLQFLFEYFSETQRNKGNFPGRFSGRQFSNSRSEMNVSTLELGDSALYLCASSIGRNYGYTFGSGTRLTVV.

The chain has TRBV5-1 and TRBJ1-5; the D gene is possibly TRBD1 (5 bases). Germline assignment: CDR1 SGHRS and CDR2 YFSETQ. The CDR3 contains 13 residues. V lost 6 bases and J lost 3, with 10 bases in between. Written as DNA, the CDR3 is TGCGCCAGCAACGCGGGACCCAATCAGCCCCAGCATTTT. This encodes CASNAGPNQPQHF.